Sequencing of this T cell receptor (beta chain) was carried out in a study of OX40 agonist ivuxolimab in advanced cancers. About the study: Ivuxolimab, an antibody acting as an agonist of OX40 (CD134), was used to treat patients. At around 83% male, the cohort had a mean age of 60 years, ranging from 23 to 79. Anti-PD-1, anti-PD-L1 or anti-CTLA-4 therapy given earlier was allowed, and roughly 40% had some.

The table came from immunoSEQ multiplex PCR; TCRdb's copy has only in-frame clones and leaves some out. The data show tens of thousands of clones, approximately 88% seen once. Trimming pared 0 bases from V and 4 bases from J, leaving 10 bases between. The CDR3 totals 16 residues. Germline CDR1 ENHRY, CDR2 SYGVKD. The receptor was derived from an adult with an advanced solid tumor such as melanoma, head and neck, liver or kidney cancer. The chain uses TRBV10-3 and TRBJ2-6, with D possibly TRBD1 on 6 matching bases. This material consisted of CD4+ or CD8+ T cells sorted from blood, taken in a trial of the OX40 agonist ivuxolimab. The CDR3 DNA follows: TGTGCCATCAGTGAGTCACAGGGCGGAGGGGCCAACGTCCTGACTTTC. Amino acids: CAISESQGGGANVLTF.